A single sample is the source of the 5 T cell receptor beta chains below, sequenced in a study of T cell repertoires in cytomegalovirus infection. TCRdb reprocessed the reads via MiXCR and lists one record per CDR3 protein. The sample gives more than 200,000 distinct CDR3 sequences, roughly 9.1% of which show up once; approximately 15% is in the top ten. Sequencing was performed on PBMCs. All receptors derive from a human donor in good health (CMV status not recorded). Some clones in this sample may be carry-over from other donors' samples.

There are many counts of this clonotype. J is TRBJ1-1 and V is TRBV20-1, with 9 bases fitting TRBD1. This CDR3 is built from 11 residues. Germline assignment: CDR1 DFQATT and CDR2 SNEGSKA (reference sequence). The CDR3 reads CRPGQGLEAFF. For the CDR3, the DNA is TGCAGGCCGGGACAGGGACTGGAAGCTTTCTTT.

This clonotype was detected ten times or more. The chain employs TRBV7-2 and TRBJ1-5, with D perhaps matching TRBD1 (6 bases). CDR3 length: 15 amino acids. In germline, CDR1 is SGHTA, CDR2 FQGNSA. Trimming took off 3 bases at V and 3 bases at J, with 12 bases between the two ends. CDR3 DNA sequence: TGTGCCAGCAGCTTCGAACAGGGATTCAATCAGCCCCAGCATTTT. It specifies CASSFEQGFNQPQHF.

The chain combines TRBV19 with TRBJ2-7; the match to TRBD1 covers 9 bases. V was clipped by 4 bases and J by 6 bases; unmatched bases: 10. Germline CDR1 and CDR2: LNHDA and SQIVND (reference sequence). The CDR3 is made up of 15 amino acids. This chain's CDR3 is CASSTGGDRAAEQYF. The DNA for the CDR3 is TGTGCCAGTAGTACTGGAGGGGACAGGGCGGCCGAGCAGTACTTC.

This clonotype showed up just a few times. The chain is built from TRBV28 and TRBJ2-4; D is uncertain. Looked up from germline, CDR1 is MDHEN and CDR2 is SYDVKM. The CDR3 totals 16 residues. V lost 5 bases to trimming and J lost 0 bases, with 14 bases between them. For the CDR3, the DNA is TGTGCCAGCAGTGCCGACATCGAGATAGCCAAAAACATTCAGTACTTC. Protein sequence: CASSADIEIAKNIQYF.

This clonotype came up many times. This chain joins TRBV7-2 and TRBJ2-3; 11 nucleotides match TRBD2. The ends lost 5 bases at V and 0 bases at J; junction bases unmatched: 10. Germline CDR1 reads SGHTA; CDR2 reads FQGNSA. This CDR3 has 18 amino acids. The DNA of the CDR3 is TGTGCCAGCAGCGGGACTAGCGGAAAAGTGATCAGCACAGATACGCAGTATTTT. Translating it yields CASSGTSGKVISTDTQYF.